The T cell receptor beta chain described here comes from a study of metastatic and nonmetastatic thyroid tumors (dated by TCRdb to 2020 to 2022). Regarding the complete study: For patients with malignant and with benign thyroid disease, the researchers compared repertoires between peripheral blood samples and tumor or nodule tissue samples.

This clone has only a few counts. Which antigen it targets is not known. Within one base of it there is no much larger clone, and no base qualities were kept. Before undergoing thyroid surgery, none of the patients had been given any kind of treatment. Using T-cell receptor beta sequencing, the researchers looked back retrospectively at clinical samples from patients, gathered between about 2011 and 2019. Results the study describes overall, beyond this receptor: In both blood and tumor samples, malignant tumors were reported to have significantly higher TCR beta diversity than benign nodules.

Including the terminal cysteine and phenylalanine, the CDR3 comprises 14 residues. The retained sequence is limited to the CDR3, 42 bases, with the frame set at the first base. V is clipped by 3 bases and J by 4 bases, and the sequence between their germline boundaries is 13 bases long. Preparation of the library involved PCR. Reads for this sample came from an Illumina HiSeq 4000. High-throughput sequencing was used to profile the CDR3 region of the TCR beta-chain in every patient. The study's own analysis went as follows. Drawing on CDR3 differences between clinicopathological groups, the researchers built a classifier meant to tell apart patients with distant-metastatic papillary thyroid cancer. Repertoire diversity was assessed with the Shannon index, and tumor-blood repertoire similarity with the Morisita-Horn index. Using fastp trimming at Q25 and MiXCR clonotype assembly, TCRdb reanalyzed the public sequencing data and kept in-frame beta chains. The V and J calls, along with clone size, are taken from TCRdb and not from the paper's own processing. The sample profile shows 45,000 or so clones; around 4% of them were found once. Roughly 9.8% of the sample is in the top ten clones.

Material for sequencing was blood. This chain joins TRBV12-3 or TRBV12-4 to TRBJ2-7; the D gene cannot be resolved reliably. The receptor's source is a female donor with papillary thyroid cancer or a benign thyroid nodule (not recorded which). Some clones in this sample may be carry-over from other donors' samples. The CDR3 protein is CASSFRIRRYEQYF. The sequence in DNA is TGTGCCAGCAGTTTTCGCATTCGAAGGTACGAGCAGTACTTC.